Presented here are 16 T cell receptor beta chains from one specimen sequenced in a study of blood T cell repertoires in COVID-19. Data came from immunoSEQ multiplex PCR; TCRdb stores just in-frame clones and leaves some out. The data show roughly 300,000 clones, 85% to 90% seen once. The sample consisted of peripheral blood. The receptors were gathered from a middle-aged woman who had recovered from COVID-19.

This chain joins TRBV3-1 (or the pseudogene TRBV3-2) and TRBJ2-4, with 9 bases that match TRBD1. This CDR3 has 16 residues. Unmatched junction bases numbered 10, after V lost 3 bases and J lost 7 bases. The germline V gene has CDR1 LGHDT and CDR2 YNNKEL (reference sequence). CDR3 bases: TGTGCCAGCAGCCATCCGGGACAGGGTGCGAGGAACATTCAGTACTTC. Protein product: CASSHPGQGARNIQYF.

The chain joins TRBV18 to TRBJ1-2; 7 positions agree with TRBD1. The V gene end was trimmed by 3 bases and the J gene end by 0 bases; junction bases not matched to a gene: 4. This CDR3 comprises 15 residues. Per germline, CDR1 KGHSH and CDR2 LQKENI. DNA for the CDR3: TGTGCCAGCTCACCCGGGACAGAGGCTAACTATGGCTACACCTTC. Its protein product is CASSPGTEANYGYTF.

The rearrangement links TRBV2 to TRBJ2-3; 7 nucleotides align to TRBD2. Germline V gene data show CDR1 as SNHLY and CDR2 as FYNNEI. The CDR3 spans 13 residues. Trimming removed 5 bases from V and 6 bases from J; junction bases left unmatched: 5. CDR3 sequence reads: CASSREGGDTQYF. CDR3 in DNA: TGTGCCAGCAGTAGGGAGGGTGGCGATACGCAGTATTTT.

This chain uses TRBV7-9 with TRBJ1-3; TRBD1 matches at 8 bases. CDR3 length: 16 residues. CDR1 SEHNR and CDR2 FQNEAQ come from the germline V gene (reference sequence). The ends lost 0 bases at V and 1 base at J; junction bases unmatched: 2. The CDR3 DNA reads as TGTGCCAGCAGCTTAGCCGGGACAGGATCTGGAAACACCATATATTTT. Protein product: CASSLAGTGSGNTIYF.

The J gene is TRBJ2-1, the V gene TRBV19, with a tentative D call TRBD1 (6 bases). Germline V gene lookup returns CDR1 LNHDA and CDR2 SQIVND (reference sequence). V lost 7 bases to trimming and J lost 1 base, with 11 bases between them. The CDR3 runs 14 residues. DNA for the CDR3: TGTGCCAGTACCCCTGACAGGTCCTACAATGAGCAGTTCTTC. It encodes CASTPDRSYNEQFF.

The chain is built from TRBV11-3 and TRBJ2-1; no clear D. Per germline, CDR1 SGHNT and CDR2 YENEEA. V lost 0 bases to trimming and J lost 7 bases, with 10 bases between them. There are 14 residues in the CDR3. The CDR3 sequence: CASSLDWSSNEQFF. The DNA for the CDR3 is TGTGCCAGCAGCTTAGATTGGAGTAGTAATGAGCAGTTCTTC.

This chain joins TRBV27 and TRBJ2-5; TRBD1 matches at 9 bases. Unmatched junction bases numbered 2, after V lost 2 bases and J lost 4 bases. This CDR3 is 14 amino acids long. In germline, CDR1 is MNHEY, CDR2 SMNVEV (reference sequence). The CDR3 nucleotides are TGTGCCAGCAGTTTAAACAGGGGGCTAGAGACCCAGTACTTC. It translates to CASSLNRGLETQYF.

About this clone: Additional DNA sequences in this sample encode the identical CDR3. The gene calls are TRBV30 and TRBJ1-5, with D possibly being TRBD1 (6 bases). The germline CDR1 and CDR2 sequences are GTSNPN and SVGIG (reference sequence). The CDR3 spans 13 residues. Trimming shortened V by 1 base and J by 5 bases, and 9 bases separated the two germline ends. CDR3 nucleotides: TGTGCCTGGAGTGCTACAGGGTATCAGCCCCAGCATTTT. Amino acid sequence: CAWSATGYQPQHF.

This chain joins TRBV6-1 and TRBJ1-2; D is perhaps TRBD1 (6 bases). This CDR3 is built from 15 residues. The V gene lost 5 bases and the J gene lost 8 bases, with 21 bases spanning the gap. Germline V lookup: CDR1 MNHNS, CDR2 SASEGT. CDR3 sequence (DNA): TGTGCCAGCAGTTCTCCCGAAGGGGGTAGGAGCGGCTACACCTTC. It is translated as CASSSPEGGRSGYTF.

This chain connects TRBV27 to TRBJ1-4; possible D gene TRBD1, 6 bases. CDR1 is MNHEY, CDR2 SMNVEV, per germline (reference sequence). The CDR3 length is 16 residues. Trimming pared 0 bases from V and 6 bases from J, leaving 14 bases between. CDR3 bases: TGTGCCAGCAGTTTATCCCCAGGGGCTGGGGATGAAAAACTGTTTTTT. Translated, it gives CASSLSPGAGDEKLFF.

This clone has a single count. This sequence joins TRBV5-5 and TRBJ2-5, with a tentative D call TRBD2 (6 bases). Germline CDR1 SGHKS, CDR2 YYEKEE (reference sequence). The V end lost 1 base, the J end lost 7 bases, and 29 bases lay between the germline ends. CDR3 length: 19 amino acids. CDR3 DNA: TGTGCCAGCAGCTTGAGCCTCGGGCAGGGAGGAACCATTGAAGGGACCCAGTACTTC. Protein sequence: CASSLSLGQGGTIEGTQYF.

The V and J genes are TRBV5-1 and TRBJ2-5, with 12 nucleotides matching TRBD2. The CDR3 length is 16 residues. V was pared by 0 bases and J by 3 bases, with 3 bases of the junction left unmatched. Germline-derived CDR1 and CDR2 are SGHRS and YFSETQ. In DNA form, the CDR3 reads TGCGCCAGCAGCTTGGCGTCTAGCGGGGGGGAAGAGACCCAGTACTTC. Protein sequence: CASSLASSGGEETQYF.

This clone was seen more than once but under ten times. The chain links TRBV25-1 to TRBJ2-1; D perhaps matches TRBD2 (5 bases). CDR3 length: 11 residues. V lost 8 bases to trimming and J lost 4 bases, with 6 bases between them. Germline values: CDR1 MGHDK, CDR2 SYGVNS. Written as DNA, the CDR3 is TGTGCCAGCGAGGGTTACAATGAGCAGTTCTTC. It yields the protein CASEGYNEQFF.

This chain uses TRBV11-2 with TRBJ2-3, with 8 bases aligning to TRBD2. Trimming at V came to 5 bases and at J to 2 bases, leaving 9 bases not matched to a gene. The germline V gene encodes CDR1 SGHAT and CDR2 FQNNGV. The CDR3 consists of 16 residues. Written as DNA, the CDR3 is TGTGCCAGCAGCCTCCGCGGGGGGACCCACACAGATACGCAGTATTTT. Translation: CASSLRGGTHTDTQYF.

This clone was counted once. This chain connects TRBV13 to TRBJ2-3, with TRBD2 matching over 12 bases. The CDR3 consists of 17 residues. Losses at the gene ends were 5 bases for V and 2 bases for J; bases not matched to a gene: 8. The germline V gene encodes CDR1 PRHDT and CDR2 FYEKMQ (reference sequence). The CDR3 protein is CASSLRLAGVHTDTQYF. CDR3 bases: TGTGCCAGCAGCCTCCGACTAGCGGGGGTCCACACAGATACGCAGTATTTT.

The J gene is TRBJ1-2, the V gene TRBV6-2 or TRBV6-3; D gene unclear. Germline assignment: CDR1 MNHEY and CDR2 SVGEGT. V lost 6 bases to trimming and J lost 8 bases, with 16 bases between them. The CDR3 has 13 amino acids. The CDR3, as DNA: TGTGCCAGCAGCCCCCGGAGGGATGGGGGCTACACCTTC. This translates into CASSPRRDGGYTF.